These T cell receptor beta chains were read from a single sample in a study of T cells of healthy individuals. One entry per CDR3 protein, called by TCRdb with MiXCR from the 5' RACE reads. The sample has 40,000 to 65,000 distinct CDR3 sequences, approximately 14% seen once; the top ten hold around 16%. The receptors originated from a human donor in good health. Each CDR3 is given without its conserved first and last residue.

CDR3 protein: ASSYPSGENTGELF
CDR3 length: 14
V gene: TRBV6-2/TRBV6-3
J gene: TRBJ2-2

CDR3 protein: ASSDAGGATDTQY
CDR3 length: 13
V gene: TRBV2
J gene: TRBJ2-3

CDR3 protein: ASSLTSAVETYYNEQF
CDR3 length: 16
V gene: TRBV7-8
J gene: TRBJ2-1

CDR3 protein: ASSLRAGGPLGGEQY
CDR3 length: 15
V gene: TRBV12-3/TRBV12-4
J gene: TRBJ2-7

CDR3 protein: ASSPAGATGELF
CDR3 length: 12
V gene: TRBV5-1
J gene: TRBJ2-2

CDR3 protein: ASSLQGGPGNTIY
CDR3 length: 13
V gene: TRBV27
J gene: TRBJ1-3

CDR3 protein: ASGRDTQY
CDR3 length: 8
V gene: TRBV2
J gene: TRBJ2-3

CDR3 protein: AWSFGALNTEAF
CDR3 length: 12
V gene: TRBV30
J gene: TRBJ1-1

CDR3 protein: ASRNQGYQPQH
CDR3 length: 11
V gene: TRBV12-3/TRBV12-4
J gene: TRBJ1-5

CDR3 protein: ASSFIGNPNEKLF
CDR3 length: 13
V gene: TRBV5-1
J gene: TRBJ1-4

CDR3 protein: ASSFRGELNTEAF
CDR3 length: 13
V gene: TRBV5-1
J gene: TRBJ1-1

CDR3 protein: ATSDPTRPPGGVQETQY
CDR3 length: 17
V gene: TRBV24-1
J gene: TRBJ2-5

CDR3 protein: ASGLTGVAGELF
CDR3 length: 12
V gene: TRBV11-2
J gene: TRBJ2-2

CDR3 protein: ASSGVNSGGRLGETQY
CDR3 length: 16
V gene: TRBV2
J gene: TRBJ2-5

CDR3 protein: ASSSGGTVSTDTQY
CDR3 length: 14
V gene: TRBV7-9
J gene: TRBJ2-3

CDR3 protein: SVASGVSSYEQY
CDR3 length: 12
V gene: TRBV29-1
J gene: TRBJ2-7

CDR3 protein: ASSAGQNFYNSPLH
CDR3 length: 14
V gene: TRBV12-3/TRBV12-4
J gene: TRBJ1-6

CDR3 protein: ASSQGQTPGNTIY
CDR3 length: 13
V gene: TRBV4-1
J gene: TRBJ1-3

CDR3 protein: ATRPTAENIQY
CDR3 length: 11
V gene: TRBV6-5
J gene: TRBJ2-4

CDR3 protein: AWSARSSGDQETQY
CDR3 length: 14
V gene: TRBV30
J gene: TRBJ2-5

CDR3 protein: ASSSDRGFATNEKLF
CDR3 length: 15
V gene: TRBV6-2/TRBV6-3
J gene: TRBJ1-4

CDR3 protein: ASSRGHDLGNTIY
CDR3 length: 13
V gene: TRBV5-1
J gene: TRBJ1-3

CDR3 protein: ASGLDHRDQPQH
CDR3 length: 12
V gene: TRBV12-5
J gene: TRBJ1-5

CDR3 protein: SANSGAYQETQY
CDR3 length: 12
V gene: TRBV20-1
J gene: TRBJ2-5

CDR3 protein: ASSLADGHQETQY
CDR3 length: 13
V gene: TRBV12-3/TRBV12-4
J gene: TRBJ2-5

CDR3 protein: ASSLPTVQETQY
CDR3 length: 12
V gene: TRBV7-8
J gene: TRBJ2-5

CDR3 protein: ASSFGQGGVQY
CDR3 length: 11
V gene: TRBV5-1
J gene: TRBJ2-5

CDR3 protein: ASSLRGSYNEQF
CDR3 length: 12
V gene: TRBV27
J gene: TRBJ2-1

CDR3 protein: SASGASGRAVHPYEQY
CDR3 length: 16
V gene: TRBV20-1
J gene: TRBJ2-7

CDR3 protein: ASSYGLAGPNTGELF
CDR3 length: 15
V gene: TRBV6-2/TRBV6-3
J gene: TRBJ2-2

CDR3 protein: ASTRGSGSKNEQF
CDR3 length: 13
V gene: TRBV19
J gene: TRBJ2-1

CDR3 protein: ASSLAKGAEAF
CDR3 length: 11
V gene: TRBV7-7
J gene: TRBJ1-1